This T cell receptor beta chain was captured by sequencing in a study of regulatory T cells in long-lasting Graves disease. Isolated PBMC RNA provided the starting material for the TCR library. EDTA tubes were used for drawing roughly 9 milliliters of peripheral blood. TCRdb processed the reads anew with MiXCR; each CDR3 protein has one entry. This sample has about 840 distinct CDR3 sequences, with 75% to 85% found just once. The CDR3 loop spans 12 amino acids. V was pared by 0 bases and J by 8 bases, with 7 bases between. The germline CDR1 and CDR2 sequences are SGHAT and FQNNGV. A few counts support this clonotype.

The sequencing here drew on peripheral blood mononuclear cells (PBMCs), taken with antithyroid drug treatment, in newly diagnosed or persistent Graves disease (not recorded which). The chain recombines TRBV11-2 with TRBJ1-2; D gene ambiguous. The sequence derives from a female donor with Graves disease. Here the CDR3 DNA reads TGTGCCAGCAGCTTAGATGTCCCGGGCTACACCTTC. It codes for CASSLDVPGYTF.